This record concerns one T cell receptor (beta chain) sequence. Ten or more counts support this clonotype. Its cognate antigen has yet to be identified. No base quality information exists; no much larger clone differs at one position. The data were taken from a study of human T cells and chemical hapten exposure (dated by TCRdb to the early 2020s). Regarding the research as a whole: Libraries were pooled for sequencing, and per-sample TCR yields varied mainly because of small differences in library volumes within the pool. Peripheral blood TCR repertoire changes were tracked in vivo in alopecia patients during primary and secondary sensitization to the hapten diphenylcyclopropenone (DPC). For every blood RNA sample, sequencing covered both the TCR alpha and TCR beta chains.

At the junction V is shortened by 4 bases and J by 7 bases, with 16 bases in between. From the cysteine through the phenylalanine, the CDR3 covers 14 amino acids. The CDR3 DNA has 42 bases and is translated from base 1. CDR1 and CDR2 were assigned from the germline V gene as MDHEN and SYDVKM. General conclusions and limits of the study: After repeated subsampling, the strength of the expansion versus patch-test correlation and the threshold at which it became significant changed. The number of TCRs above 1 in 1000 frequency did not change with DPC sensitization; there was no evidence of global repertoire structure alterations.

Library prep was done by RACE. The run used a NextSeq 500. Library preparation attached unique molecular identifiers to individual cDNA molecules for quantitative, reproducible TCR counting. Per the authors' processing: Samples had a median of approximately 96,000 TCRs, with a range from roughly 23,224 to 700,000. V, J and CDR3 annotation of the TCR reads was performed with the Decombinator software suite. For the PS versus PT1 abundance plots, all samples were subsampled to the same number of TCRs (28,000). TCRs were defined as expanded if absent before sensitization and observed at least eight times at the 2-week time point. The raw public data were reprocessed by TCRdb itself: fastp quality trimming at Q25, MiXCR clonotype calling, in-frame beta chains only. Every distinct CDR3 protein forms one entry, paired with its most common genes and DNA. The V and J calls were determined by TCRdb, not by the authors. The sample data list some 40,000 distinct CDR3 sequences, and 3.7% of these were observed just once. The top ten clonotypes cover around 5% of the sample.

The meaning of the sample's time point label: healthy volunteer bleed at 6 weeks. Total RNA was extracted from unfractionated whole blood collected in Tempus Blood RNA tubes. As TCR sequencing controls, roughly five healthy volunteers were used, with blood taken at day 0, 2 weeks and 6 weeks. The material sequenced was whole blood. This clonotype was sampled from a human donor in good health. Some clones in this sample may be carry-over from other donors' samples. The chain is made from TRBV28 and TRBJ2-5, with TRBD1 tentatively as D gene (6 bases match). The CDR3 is CASSSRDTGVTQYF. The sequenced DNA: TGTGCCAGCAGTTCCCGGGACACAGGAGTGACCCAGTACTTC.